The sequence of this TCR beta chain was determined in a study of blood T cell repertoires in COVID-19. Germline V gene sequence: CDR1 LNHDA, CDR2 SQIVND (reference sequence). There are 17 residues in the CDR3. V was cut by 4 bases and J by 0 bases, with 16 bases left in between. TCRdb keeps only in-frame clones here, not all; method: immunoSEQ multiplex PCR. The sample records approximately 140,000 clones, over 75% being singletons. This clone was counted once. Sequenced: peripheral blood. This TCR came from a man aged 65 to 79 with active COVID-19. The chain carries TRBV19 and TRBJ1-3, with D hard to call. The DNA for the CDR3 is TGTGCCAGTAGTACCCCCGGCAGGCCCTCCTCTGGAAACACCATATATTTT. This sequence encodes CASSTPGRPSSGNTIYF.